This TCR beta chain derives from a study of blood T cell repertoires in COVID-19. Trimming took 3 bases from V and 6 from J, leaving 11 bases between them. The CDR3 extends over 14 amino acids. Germline-derived CDR1 and CDR2 are LGHDT and YNNKEL (reference sequence). Some clones are missing from TCRdb's copy, which holds only in-frame ones; the method was immunoSEQ multiplex PCR. The sample consists of about 140,000 clones, almost 85% of them appearing once. Specimen: PBMCs or T cells enriched from blood (not recorded which). This sequence originates from a woman aged 45-65 years with acute COVID-19. This chain uses TRBV3-1 (or the pseudogene TRBV3-2) with TRBJ2-2; TRBD1 might be the D (5 bases). In DNA form, the CDR3 reads TGTGCCAGCAGCCACCCCTGGGGCTCCGGGGAGCTGTTTTTT. This encodes CASSHPWGSGELFF.